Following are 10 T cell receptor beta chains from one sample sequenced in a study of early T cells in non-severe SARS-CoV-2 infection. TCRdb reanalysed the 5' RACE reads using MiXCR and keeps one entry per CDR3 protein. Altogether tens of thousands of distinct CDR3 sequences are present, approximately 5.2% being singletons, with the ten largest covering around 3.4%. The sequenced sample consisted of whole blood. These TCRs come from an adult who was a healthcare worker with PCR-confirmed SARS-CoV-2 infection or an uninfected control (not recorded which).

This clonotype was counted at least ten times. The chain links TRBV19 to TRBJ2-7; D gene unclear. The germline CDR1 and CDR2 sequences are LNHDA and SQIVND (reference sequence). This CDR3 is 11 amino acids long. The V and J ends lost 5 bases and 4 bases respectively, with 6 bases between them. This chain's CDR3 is CASSFGYEQYF. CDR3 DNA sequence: TGTGCCAGTAGTTTCGGGTACGAGCAGTACTTC. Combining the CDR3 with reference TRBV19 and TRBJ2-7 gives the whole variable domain DGGITQSPKYLFRKEGQNVTLSCEQNLNHDAMYWYRQDPGQGLRLIYYSQIVNDFQKGDIAEGYSVSREKKESFPLTVTSAQKNPTAFYLCASSFGYEQYFGPGTRLTVT.

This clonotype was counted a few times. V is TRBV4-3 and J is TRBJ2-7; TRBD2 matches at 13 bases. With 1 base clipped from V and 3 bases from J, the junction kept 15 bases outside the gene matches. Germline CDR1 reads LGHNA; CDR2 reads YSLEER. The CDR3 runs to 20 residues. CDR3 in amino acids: CASSQVSWTEGLAGIYEQYF. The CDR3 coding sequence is TGCGCCAGCAGCCAAGTTTCCTGGACGGAGGGACTAGCGGGAATCTACGAGCAGTACTTC.

The CDR3 loop reads CASSLEGAQPQHF. CDR3 coding DNA: TGTGCCAGCAGCTTGGAGGGAGCGCAGCCCCAGCATTTT. V is TRBV7-9 and J is TRBJ1-5; D is uncertain. The V gene lost 3 bases and the J gene lost 7 bases, with 10 bases spanning the gap. Per germline, CDR1 SEHNR and CDR2 FQNEAQ (reference sequence). The CDR3 covers 13 residues.

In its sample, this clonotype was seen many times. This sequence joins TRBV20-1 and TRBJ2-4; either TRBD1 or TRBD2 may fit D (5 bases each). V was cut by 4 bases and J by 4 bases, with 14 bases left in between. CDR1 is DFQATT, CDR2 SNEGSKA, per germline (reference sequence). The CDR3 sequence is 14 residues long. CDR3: CSAKAGTEKNIQYF. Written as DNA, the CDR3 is TGCAGTGCTAAGGCCGGGACCGAGAAAAACATTCAGTACTTC.

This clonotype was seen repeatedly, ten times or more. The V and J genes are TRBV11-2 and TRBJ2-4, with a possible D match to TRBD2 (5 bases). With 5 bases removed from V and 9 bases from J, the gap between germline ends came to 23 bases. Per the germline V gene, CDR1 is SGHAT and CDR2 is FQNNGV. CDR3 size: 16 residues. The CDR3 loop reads CASSRAGLEKLGIQYF. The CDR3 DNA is TGTGCCAGCAGCCGCGCTGGACTGGAAAAACTGGGCATTCAGTACTTC.

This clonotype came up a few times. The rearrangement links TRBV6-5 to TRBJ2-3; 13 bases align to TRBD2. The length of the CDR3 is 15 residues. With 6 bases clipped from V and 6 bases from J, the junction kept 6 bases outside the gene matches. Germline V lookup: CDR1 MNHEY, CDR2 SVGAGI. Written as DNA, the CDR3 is TGTGCCAGCAGCCTCGGACTAGCGGGGGTCGATACGCAGTATTTT. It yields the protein CASSLGLAGVDTQYF.

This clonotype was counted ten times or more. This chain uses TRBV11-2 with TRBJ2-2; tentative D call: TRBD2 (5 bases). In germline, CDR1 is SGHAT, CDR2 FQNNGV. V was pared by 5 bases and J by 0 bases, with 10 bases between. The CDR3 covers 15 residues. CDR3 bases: TGTGCCAGCAGCCGAAGCGGATCGAACACCGGGGAGCTGTTTTTT. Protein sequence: CASSRSGSNTGELFF.

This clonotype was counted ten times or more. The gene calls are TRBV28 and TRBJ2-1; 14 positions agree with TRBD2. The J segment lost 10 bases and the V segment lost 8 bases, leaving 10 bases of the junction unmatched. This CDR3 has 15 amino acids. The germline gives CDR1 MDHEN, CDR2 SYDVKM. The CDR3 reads CASGRGTSGSPEQFF. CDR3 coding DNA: TGTGCCAGCGGGAGAGGGACTAGCGGGAGCCCCGAGCAGTTCTTC.

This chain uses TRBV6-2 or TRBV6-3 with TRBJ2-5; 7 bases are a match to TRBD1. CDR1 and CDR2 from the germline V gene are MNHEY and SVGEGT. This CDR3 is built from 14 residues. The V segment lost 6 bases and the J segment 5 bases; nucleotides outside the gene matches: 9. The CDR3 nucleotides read TGTGCCAGCAGCCCCTGGGACAGTTCCGAGACCCAGTACTTC. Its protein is CASSPWDSSETQYF.

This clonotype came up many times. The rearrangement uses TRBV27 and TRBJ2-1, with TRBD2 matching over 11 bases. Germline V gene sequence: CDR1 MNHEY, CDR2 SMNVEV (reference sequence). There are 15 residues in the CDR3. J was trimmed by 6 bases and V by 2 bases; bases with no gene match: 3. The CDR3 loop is CASSLRLAGLNEQFF. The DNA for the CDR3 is TGTGCCAGCAGTTTACGACTAGCGGGACTCAATGAGCAGTTCTTC.